Below, 10 T cell receptor beta chains from the same sample are listed, as sequenced in a study of T cells after yellow fever vaccination. TCRdb passed the 5' RACE reads through MiXCR, listing each CDR3 protein once. Of 110,000 to 150,000 distinct CDR3 sequences in the sample, around 6.3% were seen once. Sequenced here: CD4+ T cells sorted from PBMCs, sampled 10 days after the yellow fever booster vaccination. The receptors were gathered from a man aged 25 to 40 who received the YFV17D yellow fever vaccine.

The table lists this clonotype with many counts. The chain uses TRBV11-1 and TRBJ2-3, with 10 bases fitting TRBD2. Trimming at V came to 5 bases and at J to 1 base, leaving 15 bases not matched to a gene. The CDR3 runs to 19 residues. Germline values: CDR1 SGHAT, CDR2 FQDESV (reference sequence). The CDR3 coding sequence is TGTGCCAGCAGCCCACCCCTAGCGGGAGCCCCCCTTCGCACAGATACGCAGTATTTT. Protein: CASSPPLAGAPLRTDTQYF.

The table lists this clonotype with many counts. This rearrangement joins TRBV6-2 or TRBV6-3 to TRBJ2-1; possibly TRBD2 for D (6 bases). Germline values: CDR1 MNHEY, CDR2 SVGEGT. Trimming left V 11 bases short and J 7 bases short, with 18 bases between. This CDR3 region has 13 residues. The CDR3 DNA reads TGTGCCGGAAATAGCGGAGAGGCTAATGAGCAGTTCTTC. Its translation: CAGNSGEANEQFF.

Of note for this clonotype: This may arise from a read error, as a much more abundant clone is one base away. The rearrangement uses TRBV5-1 and TRBJ1-4; D is undetermined. Germline V CDR1 and CDR2: SGHRS, YFSETQ. The length of the CDR3 is 14 residues. CDR3: CASSLRVPTERLFF. The CDR3 coding sequence is TGCGCCAGCAGCCTCCGGGTTCCGACCGAAAGACTGTTTTTT.

This clonotype was counted many times. The V and J genes are TRBV4-3 and TRBJ2-2, with 8 bases lining up with TRBD1. Losses at the gene ends were 0 bases for V and 7 bases for J; bases not matched to a gene: 4. Germline CDR1 and CDR2: LGHNA and YSLEER. This CDR3 is 15 amino acids long. CDR3 region: CASSQETGVGGELFF. CDR3 in DNA: TGCGCCAGCAGCCAAGAGACAGGGGTTGGCGGGGAGCTGTTTTTT.

As concerns this clonotype: A read error is possible here, since a much larger clone lies one base away. The chain combines TRBV5-1 with TRBJ2-1; D may be TRBD1 (5 bases). This CDR3 contains 15 residues. Per the germline V gene, CDR1 is SGHRS and CDR2 is YFSETQ. V dropped 0 bases and J dropped 6 bases, with 13 bases sitting between them. The CDR3 reads CASSLAKTVSNEQFF. The DNA of the CDR3 is TGCGCCAGCAGCTTGGCTAAGACAGTGAGCAATGAGCAGTTCTTC. The variable domain in full, with the rest retrieved from reference TRBV5-1 and TRBJ2-1, is KAGVTQTPRYLIKTRGQQVTLSCSPISGHRSVSWYQQTPGQGLQFLFEYFSETQRNKGNFPGRFSGRQFSNSRSEMNVSTLELGDSALYLCASSLAKTVSNEQFFGPGTRLTVL.

This clonotype was counted many times. The chain combines TRBV27 with TRBJ2-7; the D call may be TRBD1 or TRBD2 (6 bases each). V was pared by 5 bases and J by 2 bases, with 16 bases between. The CDR3 covers 15 residues. The germline V gene encodes CDR1 MNHEY and CDR2 SMNVEV (reference sequence). CDR3 in amino acids: CASSPLDRTTYEQYF. The CDR3 nucleotides read TGTGCCAGCAGTCCCCTTGACAGGACTACCTACGAGCAGTACTTC.

This clonotype was picked up a small number of times. The chain recombines TRBV27 with TRBJ1-2; D is perhaps TRBD1 (6 bases). V lost 3 bases and J lost 6, with 11 bases in between. Germline V lookup: CDR1 MNHEY, CDR2 SMNVEV (reference sequence). The CDR3 loop spans 13 amino acids. CDR3 residues: CASSFSGGHGYTF. CDR3 nucleotide sequence: TGTGCCAGCAGTTTCTCCGGGGGCCATGGCTACACCTTC.

This clonotype was seen many times. The V gene is TRBV10-3, the J gene TRBJ2-3; D unresolved. Deletions cut 4 bases from V and 2 bases from J, with 7 bases between. The CDR3 covers 13 residues. Per the germline V gene, CDR1 is ENHRY and CDR2 is SYGVKD. The CDR3 sequence: CAISAPDTDTQYF. Here the CDR3 DNA reads TGTGCCATCAGTGCCCCGGACACAGATACGCAGTATTTT.

Note on this clonotype: This clone may be a read error of a much larger clone one base away. The chain couples TRBV6-4 to TRBJ2-1; the D is unclear. V was clipped by 6 bases and J by 13 bases, with 7 bases between them. CDR1 and CDR2 from the germline V gene are MRHNA and SNTAGT. CDR3 length equals 9 residues. The CDR3 nucleotides read TGTGCCAGCAGGAAGTATCAGTTCTTC. Translation gives CASRKYQFF.

This clonotype was picked up a small number of times. The gene calls are TRBV20-1 and TRBJ2-2; D tentatively reads TRBD1 or TRBD2 (6 bases each). Trimming shortened V by 6 bases and J by 6 bases, and 17 bases separated the two germline ends. The CDR3 is 14 residues long. CDR1 DFQATT and CDR2 SNEGSKA come from the germline V gene (reference sequence). DNA of the CDR3: TGCAGTGCCAAAGGGGGGCAGTTTGCCGGGGAGCTGTTTTTT. Translating gives CSAKGGQFAGELFF.